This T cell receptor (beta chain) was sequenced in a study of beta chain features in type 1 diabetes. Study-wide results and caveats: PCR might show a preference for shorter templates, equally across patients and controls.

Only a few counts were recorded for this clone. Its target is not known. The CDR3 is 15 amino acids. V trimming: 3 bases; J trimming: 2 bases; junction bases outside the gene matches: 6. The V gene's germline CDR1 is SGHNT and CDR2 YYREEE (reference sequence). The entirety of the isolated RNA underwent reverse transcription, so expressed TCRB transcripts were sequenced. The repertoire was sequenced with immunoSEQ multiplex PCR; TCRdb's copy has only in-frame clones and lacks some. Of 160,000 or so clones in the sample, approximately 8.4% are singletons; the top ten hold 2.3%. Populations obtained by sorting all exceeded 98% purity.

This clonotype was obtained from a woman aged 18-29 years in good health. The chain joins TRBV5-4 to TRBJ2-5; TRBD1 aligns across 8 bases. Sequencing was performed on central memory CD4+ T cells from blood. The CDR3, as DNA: TGTGCCAGCAGCTCGGACAGGGTAACGCAAGAGACCCAGTACTTC. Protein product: CASSSDRVTQETQYF.